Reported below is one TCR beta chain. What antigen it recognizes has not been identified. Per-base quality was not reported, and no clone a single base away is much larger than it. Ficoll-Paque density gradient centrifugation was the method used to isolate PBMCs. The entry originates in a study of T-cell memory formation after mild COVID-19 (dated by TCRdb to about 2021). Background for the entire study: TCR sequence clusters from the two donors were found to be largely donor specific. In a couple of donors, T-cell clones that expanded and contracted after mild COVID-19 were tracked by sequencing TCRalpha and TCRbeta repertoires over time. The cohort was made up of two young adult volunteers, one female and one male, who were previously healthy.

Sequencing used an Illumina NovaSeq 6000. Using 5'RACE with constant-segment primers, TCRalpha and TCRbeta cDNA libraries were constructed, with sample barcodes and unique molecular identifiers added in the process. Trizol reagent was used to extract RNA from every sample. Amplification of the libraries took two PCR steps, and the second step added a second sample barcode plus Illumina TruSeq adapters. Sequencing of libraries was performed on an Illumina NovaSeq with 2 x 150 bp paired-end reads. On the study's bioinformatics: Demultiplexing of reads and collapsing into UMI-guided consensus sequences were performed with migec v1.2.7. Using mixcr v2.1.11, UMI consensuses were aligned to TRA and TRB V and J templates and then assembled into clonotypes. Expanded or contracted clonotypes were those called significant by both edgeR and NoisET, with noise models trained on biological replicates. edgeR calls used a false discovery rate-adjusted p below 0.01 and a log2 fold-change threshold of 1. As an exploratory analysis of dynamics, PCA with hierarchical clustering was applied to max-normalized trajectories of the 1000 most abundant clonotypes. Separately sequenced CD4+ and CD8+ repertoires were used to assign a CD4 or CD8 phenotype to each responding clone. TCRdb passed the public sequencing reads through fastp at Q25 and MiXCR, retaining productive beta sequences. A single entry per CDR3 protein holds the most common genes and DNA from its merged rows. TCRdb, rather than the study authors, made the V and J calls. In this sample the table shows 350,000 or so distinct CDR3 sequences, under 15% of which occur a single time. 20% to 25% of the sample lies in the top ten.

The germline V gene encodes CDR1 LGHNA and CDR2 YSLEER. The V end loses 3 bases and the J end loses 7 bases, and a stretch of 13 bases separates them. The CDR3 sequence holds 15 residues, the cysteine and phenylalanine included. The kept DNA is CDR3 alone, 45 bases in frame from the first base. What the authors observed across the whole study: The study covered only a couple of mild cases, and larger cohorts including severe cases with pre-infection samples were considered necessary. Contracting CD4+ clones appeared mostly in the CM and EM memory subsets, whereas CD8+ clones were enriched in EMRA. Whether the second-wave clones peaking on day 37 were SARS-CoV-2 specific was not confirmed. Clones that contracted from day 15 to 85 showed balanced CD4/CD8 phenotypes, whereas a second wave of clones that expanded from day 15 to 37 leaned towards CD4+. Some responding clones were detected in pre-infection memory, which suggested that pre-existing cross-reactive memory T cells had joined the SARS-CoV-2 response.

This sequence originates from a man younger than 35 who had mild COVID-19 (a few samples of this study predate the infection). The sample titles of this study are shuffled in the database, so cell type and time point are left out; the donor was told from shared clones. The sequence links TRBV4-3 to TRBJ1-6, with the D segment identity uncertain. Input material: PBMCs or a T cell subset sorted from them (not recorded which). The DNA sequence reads TGCGCCAGCAGCCAGGGCGTGCCGGGCAATTCACCCCTCCACTTT. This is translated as CASSQGVPGNSPLHF.